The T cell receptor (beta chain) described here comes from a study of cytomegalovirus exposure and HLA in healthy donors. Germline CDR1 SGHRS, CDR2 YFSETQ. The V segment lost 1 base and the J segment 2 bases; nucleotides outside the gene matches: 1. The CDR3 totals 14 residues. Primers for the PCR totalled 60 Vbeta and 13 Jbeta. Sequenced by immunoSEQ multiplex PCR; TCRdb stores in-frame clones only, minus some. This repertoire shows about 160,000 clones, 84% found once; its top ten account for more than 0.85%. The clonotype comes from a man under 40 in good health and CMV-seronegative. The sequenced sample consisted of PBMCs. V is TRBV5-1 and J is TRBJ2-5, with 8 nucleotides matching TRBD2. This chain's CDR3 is CASSLLAGQETQYF. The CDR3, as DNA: TGCGCCAGCAGCTTGTTAGCGGGGCAAGAGACCCAGTACTTC.